These 28 T cell receptor beta chains were all obtained from the same sample, sequenced in a study of identical twins. TCRdb re-called the 5' RACE reads through MiXCR, storing one row per CDR3 protein. The table includes about 570,000 distinct CDR3 sequences, just under 10% detected once. This same sample was also taken into another study, of yellow fever vaccine responses in identical twins.

Sequencing input: PBMCs. The source of these receptors is a woman aged 18-35 years in good health.

This clonotype was counted ten times or more. The chain links TRBV20-1 to TRBJ2-7, with TRBD2 as a possible D gene (5 bases). V gave up 3 bases and J gave up 7 bases, with 13 bases separating them. This CDR3 spans 12 amino acids. Germline V gene data show CDR1 as DFQATT and CDR2 as SNEGSKA (reference sequence). CDR3 amino acids: CSASGELLEQYF. Written as DNA, the CDR3 is TGCAGTGCTAGCGGGGAGCTATTGGAGCAGTACTTC.

This clonotype was counted at least ten times. The rearrangement links TRBV7-8 to TRBJ2-1, with unresolved D. The CDR3 extends over 13 amino acids. Per germline, CDR1 SGHVS and CDR2 FQNEAQ. Trimming removed 2 bases at V and 8 bases at J, with 10 bases between. CDR3 bases: TGTGCCAGCAGCTTATGGTTGGGCTATGAGCAGTTCTTC. It specifies CASSLWLGYEQFF.

This clonotype was seen more than once but under ten times. This rearrangement joins TRBV27 to TRBJ2-3, with D possibly being TRBD1 (5 bases). V dropped 1 base and J dropped 5 bases, with 16 bases sitting between them. Germline V CDR1 and CDR2: MNHEY, SMNVEV (reference sequence). The CDR3 length is 16 residues. The CDR3 sequence: CASSLLGAVTVDTQYF. In DNA, the CDR3 is TGTGCCAGCAGTTTATTAGGGGCAGTTACCGTAGATACGCAGTATTTT.

This clonotype has a handful of counts. The chain joins TRBV25-1 to TRBJ2-7, with unresolved D. Germline CDR1 reads MGHDK; CDR2 reads SYGVNS. V was trimmed by 4 bases and J by 0 bases, leaving 16 bases between them. The CDR3 runs 16 residues. The DNA for the CDR3 is TGTGCCAGCAGTGGGTGGGGAATTCGGGTCTCCTACGAGCAGTACTTC. It codes for CASSGWGIRVSYEQYF.

This clonotype was found a few times. The gene calls are TRBV23-1 and TRBJ2-3, with a tentative D call TRBD2 (6 bases). TRBV23-1 is classed as an ORF, of uncertain function. The CDR3 consists of 16 residues. The V gene lost 4 bases and the J gene lost 0 bases, with 14 bases spanning the gap. The CDR3 bases are TGCGCCAGCAGTCCGCCGGGGGATCCTAGCACAGATACGCAGTATTTT. Protein: CASSPPGDPSTDTQYF.

The rearrangement joins TRBV28 to TRBJ2-4; perhaps TRBD1 as D (5 bases). This CDR3 spans 15 amino acids. The V gene lost 3 bases and the J gene lost 0 bases, with 9 bases spanning the gap. Germline CDR1 reads MDHEN; CDR2 reads SYDVKM. CDR3 protein: CASSFARAAKNIQYF. As DNA, the CDR3 is TGTGCCAGCAGTTTTGCCAGGGCAGCCAAAAACATTCAGTACTTC.

The V call is TRBV12-3 or TRBV12-4, the J call TRBJ2-5; 9 nucleotides align to TRBD1. This CDR3 is 13 amino acids long. V trimming: 6 bases; J trimming: 5 bases; junction bases outside the gene matches: 4. CDR3 sequence reads: CASRKTGGETQYF. In DNA form, the CDR3 reads TGTGCCAGCAGGAAGACAGGGGGGGAGACCCAGTACTTC.

Points on this clonotype: It may be a read error: a sequence one base away is much more abundant. This sequence joins TRBV20-1 and TRBJ2-5; 12 nucleotides match TRBD2. The germline V gene has CDR1 DFQATT and CDR2 SNEGSKA (reference sequence). This CDR3 is 15 amino acids long. The CDR3 loop is CSARRSSGRGETRYF. DNA for the CDR3: TGCAGTGCCCGGAGGTCTAGCGGGAGGGGAGAGACCCGGTACTTC.

The sample holds a few counts of this clonotype. The V and J genes are TRBV12-3 or TRBV12-4 and TRBJ2-7; 10 positions agree with TRBD2. V was clipped by 4 bases and J by 2 bases; unmatched bases: 5. The CDR3 length is 15 residues. The CDR3 sequence is CASSSGLARPYEQYF. The CDR3 region has the DNA TGTGCCAGCAGTTCGGGACTAGCGAGACCCTACGAGCAGTACTTC.

The chain carries TRBV30 and TRBJ2-1; D is undetermined. V was trimmed by 3 bases and J by 6 bases, leaving 9 bases between them. Germline V CDR1 and CDR2: GTSNPN, SVGIG (reference sequence). The CDR3 has 12 residues. This CDR3 is CAWSPGVNEQFF. The DNA for the CDR3 is TGTGCCTGGAGCCCTGGGGTCAATGAGCAGTTCTTC.

V gene TRBV3-1 combines with J gene TRBJ2-7, with D possibly being TRBD1 (7 bases). CDR1 and CDR2 (germline): LGHDT, YNNKEL (reference sequence). Trimming stripped 4 bases from V and 1 base from J, with 20 bases between. The CDR3 contains 17 residues. CDR3 in DNA: TGTGCCAGCAGCCCCTCCCCAGGGGGGAGAGGGTCCTACGAGCAGTACTTC. Its translation is CASSPSPGGRGSYEQYF.

This clonotype was seen a few times. CDR3 loop: CATSASGTGDYEQYF. As DNA, the CDR3 is TGTGCCACCAGTGCCTCCGGGACAGGTGATTACGAGCAGTACTTC. The V gene is TRBV24-1, the J gene TRBJ2-7, with 8 bases identical to TRBD1. The CDR3 extends over 15 amino acids. Trimming at V came to 5 bases and at J to 4 bases, leaving 9 bases not matched to a gene. Germline CDR1 is KGHDR and CDR2 is SFDVKD.

This sequence joins TRBV3-1 and TRBJ2-1; TRBD2 aligns across 8 bases. Trimming at V came to 0 bases and at J to 9 bases, leaving 7 bases not matched to a gene. Germline V CDR1 and CDR2: LGHDT, YNNKEL (reference sequence). This CDR3 comprises 15 residues. The DNA for the CDR3 is TGTGCCAGCAGCCAAGACCCAGCGGGAGTTACTGAGCAGTTCTTC. Translating gives CASSQDPAGVTEQFF.

This clonotype was seen a handful of times. J is TRBJ2-5 and V is TRBV28; no reliable D call. Germline CDR1 is MDHEN and CDR2 is SYDVKM. This CDR3 spans 13 amino acids. Trimming cost V 6 bases and J 4 bases, with 12 bases left between them. The CDR3 is CASRQPVPETQYF. DNA for the CDR3: TGTGCCAGCAGACAACCCGTACCAGAGACCCAGTACTTC.

The chain uses TRBV20-1 and TRBJ2-7; 13 bases agree with TRBD2. The J segment lost 2 bases and the V segment lost 6 bases, leaving 4 bases of the junction unmatched. Per germline, CDR1 DFQATT and CDR2 SNEGSKA (reference sequence). The CDR3 is 14 residues long. DNA of the CDR3: TGCAGTGCGCCACTAGCGGGAGGGCCCTACGAGCAGTACTTC. Protein sequence: CSAPLAGGPYEQYF.

This clonotype has a count of ten or more. The chain couples TRBV6-5 to TRBJ1-2; TRBD1 might be the D (5 bases). The CDR3 is made up of 13 amino acids. Per germline, CDR1 MNHEY and CDR2 SVGAGI. Trimming removed 2 bases at V and 8 bases at J, with 12 bases between. CDR3 region: CASSYIAGDGYTF. Here the CDR3 DNA reads TGTGCCAGCAGTTACATAGCGGGGGACGGCTACACCTTC.

The V and J genes are TRBV6-4 and TRBJ2-1; no firm D call. V lost 0 bases and J lost 8, with 8 bases in between. The germline gives CDR1 MRHNA, CDR2 SNTAGT. The CDR3 consists of 13 residues. CDR3 protein: CASSDSREDEQFF. The CDR3 DNA sequence: TGTGCCAGCAGTGACTCAAGGGAAGATGAGCAGTTCTTC.

A few counts support this clonotype. Its ends do not fully match the called genes, so a read error is possible. The gene calls are TRBV7-7 and TRBJ2-1; a weak D match, TRBD1 (6 bases). Germline V gene data show CDR1 as SSHAT and CDR2 as FNYEAQ (reference sequence). The CDR3 contains 16 residues. CDR3 region: CASSYPPGGSEDEQFF. CDR3 nucleotides: TGTGCTAGCAGCTACCCTCCTGGGGGCTCGGAGGATGAGCAGTTCTTC.

The table lists this clonotype with many counts. CDR3 protein: CASSLEGNYGYTF. DNA for the CDR3: TGTGCCAGCAGTTTGGAAGGGAACTATGGCTACACCTTC. The V call is TRBV27, the J call TRBJ1-2; D call uncertain. CDR1 and CDR2 (germline): MNHEY, SMNVEV (reference sequence). The CDR3 length is 13 residues. Trimming took off 3 bases at V and 2 bases at J, with 7 bases between the two ends.

This clonotype was observed a few times. The chain couples TRBV10-2 to TRBJ2-7; 8 bases are a match to TRBD2. Germline V gene lookup returns CDR1 WSHSY and CDR2 SAAADI. J was trimmed by 0 bases and V by 7 bases; bases with no gene match: 2. The CDR3 contains 13 residues. The CDR3 loop reads CASTSGSSYEQYF. CDR3 DNA: TGCGCCAGCACCAGCGGGAGCTCCTACGAGCAGTACTTC.

In its sample, this clonotype was seen a few times. V is TRBV4-3 and J is TRBJ2-7; either TRBD1 or TRBD2 may supply D (5 bases each). CDR3 size: 14 residues. The germline gives CDR1 LGHNA, CDR2 YSLEER. Between the trimmed V and J ends, which lost 0 bases and 2 bases, there was a span of 8 bases. The CDR3 is CASSQDRETYEQYF. Written as DNA, the CDR3 is TGCGCCAGCAGCCAAGACAGGGAGACCTACGAGCAGTACTTC.

This clonotype was seen ten or more times. The chain carries TRBV12-3 or TRBV12-4 and TRBJ2-3, with TRBD1 identical over 8 bases. The V and J ends lost 5 bases and 0 bases, in that order; junction bases with no gene match: 10. The CDR3 is made up of 17 amino acids. CDR3 sequence: CASSPGTGQSSTDTQYF. DNA of the CDR3: TGTGCCAGCAGTCCCGGGACAGGACAAAGTAGCACAGATACGCAGTATTTT.

This chain connects TRBV7-6 to TRBJ2-3; D assignment may be TRBD1 or TRBD2 (6 bases each). Trimming cost V 1 base and J 1 base, with 12 bases left between them. Germline lookup yields CDR1 SGHVS and CDR2 FNYEAQ. The CDR3 sequence is 16 residues long. CDR3 DNA sequence: TGTGCCAGCAGCTTAGGAGGGGGGCAGGGCACAGATACGCAGTATTTT. Its translation: CASSLGGGQGTDTQYF.

CDR3 nucleotides: TGTGCCAGCAGTGCTGGACAGGGAGTAAAACTGTTTTTT. Translating it yields CASSAGQGVKLFF. The chain uses TRBV12-3 or TRBV12-4 and TRBJ1-4; 8 bases map to TRBD1. V dropped 5 bases and J dropped 10; count of bases not matched to a gene: 6. This CDR3 is built from 13 residues.

This clonotype was found many times. This sequence joins TRBV11-2 and TRBJ2-1; 7 positions match TRBD1. Germline CDR1 reads SGHAT; CDR2 reads FQNNGV. There are 15 residues in the CDR3. V lost 5 bases and J lost 8; bases outside the gene matches: 12. For the CDR3, the DNA is TGTGCCAGCAGCGTAGGGGGCGGTCTGATCGATGAGCAGTTCTTC. Translation gives CASSVGGGLIDEQFF. The variable domain in full, with the rest retrieved from reference TRBV11-2 and TRBJ2-1, is EAGVAQSPRYKIIEKRQSVAFWCNPISGHATLYWYQQILGQGPKLLIQFQNNGVVDDSQLPKDRFSAERLKGVDSTLKIQPAKLEDSAVYLCASSVGGGLIDEQFFGPGTRLTVL.

This clonotype was recorded many times. V usage is TRBV5-1 and J usage is TRBJ2-7, with a possible D match to TRBD2 (7 bases). The CDR3 runs 14 residues. Germline V CDR1 and CDR2: SGHRS, YFSETQ. With 0 bases removed from V and 3 bases from J, the gap between germline ends came to 10 bases. CDR3 sequence: CASSLAGGHYEQYF. The CDR3 DNA reads as TGCGCCAGCAGCTTGGCGGGGGGCCACTACGAGCAGTACTTC.

This clonotype was counted at least ten times. This chain links TRBV5-1 with TRBJ2-3; 7 bases agree with TRBD1. V was clipped by 3 bases and J by 0 bases; unmatched bases: 7. The CDR3 sequence is 16 residues long. Germline V gives CDR1 SGHRS, CDR2 YFSETQ. The CDR3: CASSSNTGASTDTQYF. The CDR3 bases are TGCGCCAGCAGCTCCAATACAGGGGCTAGCACAGATACGCAGTATTTT.

This clonotype was counted ten times or more. The V call is TRBV7-8, the J call TRBJ2-3; 9 nucleotides align to TRBD2. The CDR3 sequence is 14 residues long. The V gene's germline CDR1 is SGHVS and CDR2 FQNEAQ. After removal of 7 bases from V and 2 bases from J, the junction contained 4 bases not matched to a gene. The CDR3 DNA is TGTGCCAGCAACCCTAGCGGGGCCACAGATACGCAGTATTTT. Amino acid sequence: CASNPSGATDTQYF. The entire variable domain, with the rest obtained from reference TRBV7-8 and TRBJ2-3, is as follows: GAGVSQSPRYKVAKRGQDVALRCDPISGHVSLFWYQQALGQGPEFLTYFQNEAQLDKSGLPSDRFFAERPEGSVSTLKIQRTQQEDSAVYLCASNPSGATDTQYFGPGTRLTVL.